This TCR beta chain emerged from a study of siplizumab effects on memory and regulatory T cells. Assay used: immunoSEQ multiplex PCR; TCRdb lists only in-frame clones, some missing. Of about 63,000 clones listed, approximately 87% are singletons. The J segment lost 7 bases and the V segment lost 7 bases, leaving 6 bases of the junction unmatched. CDR3 length equals 12 residues. Germline assignment: CDR1 ENHRY and CDR2 SYGVKD. The gene calls are TRBV10-3 and TRBJ2-7; 8 bases map to TRBD1. The receptor's source is a human donor in good health. The sample was memory CD4+ T cells sorted from blood. This CDR3 reads CAINQGADEQYF. Written as DNA, the CDR3 is TGTGCCATCAATCAGGGGGCGGATGAGCAGTACTTC.